Listed below are T cell receptor beta chains from one sample, sequenced in a study of cytomegalovirus exposure and HLA in healthy donors. Using immunoSEQ multiplex PCR, the repertoire was profiled, and TCRdb retains in-frame clones only, with some absent. This table has 80,000 to 95,000 clones, 75% to 85% appearing once. The sample was PBMCs. The receptors stem from a woman between 25 and 40 years old in good health and CMV-seronegative. Both conserved end residues are part of each CDR3. Each record gives: V gene, D gene, clone size, J gene, CDR3 protein, CDR3 DNA. D genes are given only for firm matches. Only part of the rows carry a size: once, few, many, or a class if the clone is expanded.

>TRBV7-2|TRBD1|-|TRBJ2-1
CASSSVGTGDEQFF
TGTGCCAGCAGCTCGGTCGGGACAGGCGATGAGCAGTTCTTC
>TRBV28|-|few|TRBJ2-4
CASSSLDRTLAKNIQYF
TGTGCCAGCAGTTCGCTCGACAGGACCTTAGCCAAAAACATTCAGTACTTC
>TRBV27|TRBD1|-|TRBJ2-1
CASSLRGMGRGTNEQFF
TGTGCCAGCAGTTTAAGAGGAATGGGCAGGGGGACCAATGAGCAGTTCTTC
>TRBV23-1|TRBD2|-|TRBJ2-3
CASPGTSGGDTQYF
TGCGCCAGCCCCGGGACTAGCGGGGGGGATACGCAGTATTTT
>TRBV28|TRBD1|-|TRBJ2-1
CASSQDRGIGNEQFF
TGTGCCAGCAGCCAGGACAGGGGGATAGGTAATGAGCAGTTCTTC
>TRBV2|TRBD1|-|TRBJ1-2
CASSHLTGGQPSNYGYTF
TGTGCCAGCAGCCACTTGACAGGGGGCCAGCCCTCCAACTATGGCTACACCTTC
>TRBV15|TRBD1|-|TRBJ1-4
CATTQSGQPNEKLFF
TGTGCCACCACTCAGTCGGGACAGCCAAATGAAAAACTGTTTTTT
>TRBV5-1|-|-|TRBJ2-6
CASSLELADSSGANVLTF
TGCGCCAGCAGCTTGGAGCTAGCCGATAGCTCTGGGGCCAACGTCCTGACTTTC
>TRBV6-5|TRBD1|few|TRBJ2-1
CASRIDRGKHNEQFF
TGTGCCAGCAGGATAGACAGGGGAAAGCACAATGAGCAGTTCTTC
>TRBV10-3|-|once|TRBJ2-3
CAISRLTSTDTQYF
TGTGCCATCAGCAGGCTAACTAGCACAGATACGCAGTATTTT
>TRBV9|TRBD2|once|TRBJ2-7
CASSLQAGLGYEQYF
TGTGCCAGCAGTCTACAAGCGGGATTGGGCTACGAGCAGTACTTC
>TRBV5-4|-|few|TRBJ2-7
CASSPSGPRGLEQYF
TGTGCCAGCAGCCCCAGCGGACCGCGCGGGTTGGAGCAGTACTTC
>TRBV5-1|TRBD2|-|TRBJ2-1
CASSSTSGKDNEQFF
TGCGCCAGCAGCTCGACTAGCGGGAAGGACAATGAGCAGTTCTTC
>TRBV7-2|-|-|TRBJ2-5
CASSPRGETQYF
TGTGCCAGCAGCCCGAGGGGGGAGACCCAGTACTTC
>TRBV10-3|TRBD1|-|TRBJ1-4
CAISNQGAANEKLFF
TGTGCCATCAGCAATCAGGGGGCGGCTAATGAAAAACTGTTTTTT
>TRBV15|TRBD1|-|TRBJ2-5
CATSKEGGQGKTQYF
TGTGCCACCAGCAAAGAGGGGGGACAGGGGAAGACCCAGTACTTC
>TRBV7-9|TRBD2|-|TRBJ2-1
CASRPDRLAEVTYNEQFF
TGTGCCAGCAGACCAGACCGACTAGCGGAGGTTACCTACAATGAGCAGTTCTTC
>TRBV14|-|-|TRBJ2-3
CASSPRQWSTDTQYF
TGTGCCAGCAGCCCCCGACAGTGGAGCACAGATACGCAGTATTTT
>TRBV7-9|-|-|TRBJ2-7
CASSSRSEQYF
TGTGCCAGCAGCTCCCGGAGCGAGCAGTACTTC
>TRBV5-1|TRBD1|-|TRBJ2-2
CASSLEGQGLSGELFF
TGCGCCAGCAGCTTGGAGGGACAGGGGTTGTCCGGGGAGCTGTTTTTT
>TRBV28|TRBD2|-|TRBJ2-1
CASSEGTSGRLYNEQFF
TGTGCCAGCAGCGAGGGGACTAGCGGGAGGTTATACAATGAGCAGTTCTTC
>TRBV28|TRBD1|-|TRBJ2-2
CASSTYKGDRTGGELFF
TGTGCCAGCAGTACATATAAGGGAGATCGGACAGGCGGGGAGCTGTTTTTT
>TRBV9|-|-|TRBJ2-7
CASSAGNLGEQYF
TGTGCCAGCAGCGCCGGGAACTTAGGGGAGCAGTACTTC
>TRBV9|TRBD1|-|TRBJ1-2
CASSAGTGSINDGYTF
TGTGCCAGCAGCGCCGGGACAGGAAGCATCAACGATGGCTACACCTTC
>TRBV7-9|TRBD1|-|TRBJ2-2
CASSPPDRANTGELFF
TGTGCCAGCAGCCCGCCCGACAGGGCGAACACCGGGGAGCTGTTTTTT
>TRBV6-6|-|-|TRBJ1-2
CASSYSRGANYGYTF
TGTGCCAGCAGTTACTCCAGGGGAGCTAACTATGGCTACACCTTC
>TRBV2|-|once|TRBJ2-1
CASRPGDEQFF
TGTGCCAGCAGACCCGGGGATGAGCAGTTCTTC
>TRBV7-6|TRBD1|-|TRBJ1-2
CASSLRGPNYGYTF
TGTGCCAGCAGCTTAAGGGGGCCTAACTATGGCTACACCTTC
>TRBV5-1|TRBD2|-|TRBJ2-3
CASSKGLAGFTDTQYF
TGCGCCAGCAGCAAAGGACTAGCGGGATTCACAGATACGCAGTATTTT
>TRBV28|-|-|TRBJ2-6
CASSWGRSNSGANVLTF
TGTGCCAGCAGTTGGGGCAGGTCGAACTCTGGGGCCAACGTCCTGACTTTC
>TRBV28|TRBD2|-|TRBJ2-3
CASSPGLAGGPSTDTQYF
TGTGCCAGCAGCCCCGGACTAGCGGGCGGGCCTAGCACAGATACGCAGTATTTT
>TRBV6-5|-|few|TRBJ1-5
CASARDTIQPQHF
TGTGCCAGCGCCCGGGACACCATCCAGCCCCAGCATTTT
>TRBV5-4|TRBD1|once|TRBJ1-2
CASSPTGVSYGYTF
TGTGCCAGCAGCCCGACAGGGGTATCCTATGGCTACACCTTC
>TRBV21-1|-|-|TRBJ2-5
CASSKVGGEQTGLAGVQETQYF
TGTGCCAGCAGCAAAGTGGGGGGGGAACAGACCGGACTAGCGGGGGTCCAAGAGACCCAGTACTTC
>TRBV6-5|-|-|TRBJ1-1
CASSYSGGNTEAFF
TGTGCCAGCAGTTACTCGGGGGGAAACACTGAAGCTTTCTTT
>TRBV15|-|-|TRBJ1-4
CATSRSPTNEKLFF
TGTGCCACCAGCCGGTCCCCAACTAATGAAAAACTGTTTTTT